This entry is about one T cell receptor (beta chain). The specificity of this receptor is unknown. Base qualities are not recorded, but no much larger clone differs from it by a single base. This sample is part of a study of cytomegalovirus exposure and HLA in healthy donors (dated by TCRdb to the late 2010s). Describing the broader study: According to an earlier analysis of a few hundred of the donors, some 170 million T cells yielded 117 million unique TCR beta sequences and around 280 Gb of sequence data. Approximately 310 gigabases of sequencing data and tens of millions of unique TCR sequences were included in an early release covering 550 to 800 HLA-typed donors. Of the 350 to 400 genotyped donors, about 80% fell in the genetic ancestry cluster associated with self-reported Caucasian donors. The aim of the study was to test whether cataloging public T cell receptors could identify signatures of past pathogen exposure. The study profiled the T cell repertoires of fewer than 850 subjects by immunosequencing and related them to cytomegalovirus serostatus. In addition to the first cohort of 666 subjects, a separate validation cohort of 120 different subjects was used. The study combined high-throughput TCR immunosequencing, statistical association of individual TCRs with disease status, and machine learning to predict cytomegalovirus infection status. A later analysis re-analyzed previously published TCR beta repertoires from several hundred donors and added high-resolution HLA genotyping to study TCR occurrence patterns. In the later analysis, no new phenotypic data were used to find candidate immune exposures; instead, reliance was placed on TCR beta sequences and their occurrence across donors. In an earlier analysis of more than 550 of the donors, high-throughput TCR beta sequencing was used to judge whether each TCR beta V gene segment behaved as functional or pseudogenic. Alongside the repertoire data, information on donor age, sex, ethnicity and CMV serostatus was compiled. Genome-wide SNP genotypes for about 55% of the roughly 670 donors were used in a later genetic analysis, which treated that subset as a discovery cohort. Every discovery cohort repertoire had been produced on one sequencing platform. HLA typing covered class I and class II loci at four-digit resolution. The number of typed donors differed by locus: roughly 620-630 for A, B, C, DRB1 and DQB1; 500 to 550 for DQA1; around 580 for DPA1; and around 470 for DPB1. Because of strong linkage in the cohort, 4 to 6 DR-DQ haplotypes were treated as single units for association and clustering. Among almost 400 genotyped donors of the cohort, an average of roughly 240,000 unique TCR beta nucleotide sequences were sequenced per donor, around 20% of them non-productive.

The library was generated by the immunoSEQ multiplex PCR assay. For the multiplex PCR, a mixture combining 60 forward primers for TCR Vbeta segments and 13 reverse primers for TCR Jbeta segments was used. A multiplex PCR assay on genomic DNA amplified the CDR3 region of rearranged TCR beta genes. Amplified TCR beta libraries were sequenced as 87-base-pair reads on the Illumina HiSeq System. The paper's processing steps were these. A later analysis counted tens of millions of unique TCR beta chains across the roughly 700 repertoires, and around 12 million of these chains were shared by at least two donors. To remove PCR and sequencing errors, raw reads were error-corrected and collapsed into unique sequences using a nearest-neighbor algorithm that merged closely related sequences. To assign V, D and J gene segments, CDR3 sequences were aligned to IMGT reference sequences. For a sequence to be retained, a match of at least six nucleotides was required to both a V gene segment and a J gene segment. Rearrangements were called productive when the CDR3 lacked stop codons and stayed in frame with V and J; all others were non-productive. Following IMGT convention, CDR3 was defined as the stretch from the second conserved V-encoded cysteine to the conserved J-encoded phenylalanine. In an earlier analysis of 550 to 650 of the donors, sequences lacking an unambiguous match to a single V gene segment were excluded. An earlier analysis of approximately 590 of the donors classified V segments as functional when productive rearrangements were above 56.7% and as segregating when the standard deviation between donors was above 5%. A statistical classification framework was developed to diagnose cytomegalovirus status using the catalog of TCR beta chain sequences. A later analysis assigned V and J genes by comparing TCR nucleotide sequences with IMGT/GENE-DB human TR gene sequences. Using the TCRdist pipeline, a later analysis assigned CDR3 sequences along with most-parsimonious VDJ recombination scenarios. A later analysis defined each TCR beta chain by its CDR3 amino acid sequence plus V-gene family, and excluded reads lacking a unique V-gene family. To address suspected cross-contamination and a sequencing artifact, a later analysis removed approximately 590 highly shared, low-generation-probability nucleotide sequences. A later analysis calculated a clonal expansion index for each public chain from normalized within-repertoire ranks of inferred template counts. Generation probabilities in a later analysis came from a VDJ recombination model fitted to out-of-frame rearrangements, and those results were checked against IGoR. In a later analysis, TCR-TCR, TCR-HLA and TCR-CMV co-occurrence was scored with hypergeometric tests, and a repertoire-size bias correction was applied to TCR pairs. False discovery rates were estimated in a later analysis by permuting HLA or CMV assignments 20 times. In a later analysis, co-occurring TCRs were grouped with DBSCAN, and TCRdist sequence similarity was added when clustering was performed within HLA-allele-positive subsets. For co-occurrence clustering, repertoires with fewer than 30,000 or more than 120,000 public chains were excluded, along with several repertoires with anomalous nucleotide sharing. Entries here come from immuneACCESS through TCRdb and include only in-frame sequences with V and J called. Some clones fail to appear in such tables; in the studies checked, an unresolved V gene covers under half of the shortfall, and the cause of the remainder is unknown. The V and J calls and clone size were taken over from that table, and D and trimming were inferred from the DNA. This sample holds under 200,000 clones; about 81% were observed only once. 1.5% to 2% of the sample is in the top ten clones.

Paper-wide results and their limitations: Only TCR beta chains were sequenced in this cohort, and the absence of alpha or paired-chain data limited detectable features. According to a later analysis, most CMV-associated TCR beta chains appeared to be HLA-restricted, and the HLA associations seemed to be driven largely by CMV exposure. In vitro tests confirmed that a few of the cytomegalovirus-associated TCR beta chains recognize cytomegalovirus antigens. Linkage disequilibrium might explain the correlated functional status among segregating V segments, but an unknown experimental factor could not be ruled out. According to a later analysis, parvovirus B19, influenza, CMV and Epstein-Barr virus appeared linked to several top co-occurrence clusters. Assigning TCR associations to individual alleles was difficult when HLA alleles, especially DR and DQ, strongly co-occurred. While some public TCRs were present in many individuals, most TCR sequences turned up only very rarely across donors. According to the authors, the approach could potentially be generalized to other disease states and immunological phenotypes. In a later analysis, HLA-associated TCR beta chains showed more clonal expansion and lower generation probabilities than non-associated chains that were equally common. A further reported finding was that TCR beta sequences accurately predicted the HLA-A and HLA-B alleles for most subjects in the first cohort. A total of fewer than 200 TCR beta chains were listed by the study as associated with cytomegalovirus. Some 15 rarely observed V segments, including chromosome 9 orphons, were excluded from the earlier analysis of several hundred of the donors because counts were too low. V-gene and J-gene trimming of TCR beta chains was associated with a missense DCLRE1C variant in a later genetic analysis, and the association was replicated in an independent cohort. The only immune exposure information available for the cohort was CMV serostatus. In a later analysis, 15,000 to 20,000 TCR beta sequences were associated with specific HLA alleles at a false discovery rate of 0.05. Sequencing depth was assumed to be roughly uniform across donors in the presence/absence analyses, though that assumption may not hold. Because HLA typing was missing for some donors at each locus, association tests included only the typed subset. A group of highly shared sequence variants was considered likely to be a technical artifact of the sequencing pipeline. Some IMGT-functional V segments, including TRBV6-2 and TRBV6-3, could not be distinguished by the 87-base-pair reads and were therefore excluded. In a later analysis, TCR association rates were found to vary across HLA loci, with the most associated TCRs seen for DRB1 alleles and the fewest for HLA-C alleles. The classifier was reported to diagnose cytomegalovirus status with high specificity and sensitivity in both the original and validation cohorts. An earlier analysis of approximately 500 of the donors showed that most TCR beta V segments appeared in productive rearrangements either about 87% or about 30% of the time, which broadly matched IMGT annotations. A later genetic analysis reported fewer N-insertions in productive TCRs among donors in an Asian-associated ancestry cluster than the roughly 700-donor mean.

The cohort was made up of 500 to 850 healthy bone marrow donors. At the time of sampling, all cohort members were nominally healthy, though unrecorded immune exposures were likely present. The donor tested CMV seronegative and was one of the 352 seronegative cohort members. Each donor provided a peripheral blood sample, and peripheral blood mononuclear cells were used for TCR beta sequencing. Genomic DNA extraction from the blood cell samples was performed with the Qiagen DNeasy Blood Extraction Kit. CDR1 and CDR2 are drawn from the germline V gene: KGHSH, LQKENI. Unmatched junction bases come to 4, with V trimmed by 1 base and J by 4 bases. CDR3 length: 15 amino acids, cysteine to phenylalanine. The entry retains the CDR3 DNA only, 45 bases that are in frame from base 1.

The clonotype comes from a woman aged 18 to 35 in good health and CMV-seronegative. Sequencing was performed on PBMCs. The sequence links TRBV18 to TRBJ1-1, with 9 central nucleotides matching TRBD1. The nucleotide sequence reads TGTGCCAGCTCACCACAGAGGGACAGGGTCACTGAAGCTTTCTTT. Its amino acids are CASSPQRDRVTEAFF. The reference TRBV18 and TRBJ1-1 proteins fill in what lies around the CDR3, so the full variable domain reads NAGVMQNPRHLVRRRGQEARLRCSPMKGHSHVYWYRQLPEEGLKFMVYLQKENIIDESGMPKERFSAEFPKEGPSILRIQQVVRGDSAAYFCASSPQRDRVTEAFFGQGTRLTVV.